The next 10 T cell receptor beta chains were all read from a single sample in a study of blood T cell repertoires in COVID-19. Here immunoSEQ multiplex PCR was the method, and the copy in TCRdb shows in-frame clones only, minus some. The table lists roughly 30,000 clones, less than 90% of them singletons, with roughly 23% in the top ten. Sequenced material: peripheral blood. These receptors came from a human donor in a cohort sampled during active COVID-19.

The chain links TRBV27 to TRBJ2-5; maybe TRBD1 (5 bases). The CDR3 totals 14 residues. The germline gives CDR1 MNHEY, CDR2 SMNVEV (reference sequence). V shed 3 bases and J shed 5 bases, with 13 bases lying between them. CDR3 nucleotides: TGTGCCAGCAGTTTTGAAGGGGCCGTGGAGACCCAGTACTTC. It codes for CASSFEGAVETQYF.

The chain has TRBV2 and TRBJ1-6, with D perhaps TRBD1 (6 bases). V lost 7 bases and J lost 8, with 21 bases in between. From germline, CDR1 is SNHLY and CDR2 FYNNEI. The length of the CDR3 is 16 residues. The CDR3 nucleotides are TGTGCCAGCACAGCGGGAGGGGGGCCCTTTTATTCACCCCTCCACTTT. It encodes CASTAGGGPFYSPLHF.

This clone was detected only once. This rearrangement joins TRBV5-4 to TRBJ1-1; D ambiguous. The V and J ends lost 4 bases and 6 bases respectively, with 13 bases between them. The germline CDR1 and CDR2 sequences are SGHNT and YYREEE (reference sequence). This CDR3 is built from 13 residues. For the CDR3, the DNA is TGTGCCAGCAGCCCACGGGAGGGTGCTGAAGCTTTCTTT. This codes for CASSPREGAEAFF.

V usage is TRBV7-9 and J usage is TRBJ2-6; no definite D call. Trimming removed 6 bases at V and 0 bases at J, with 12 bases between. This CDR3 has 16 residues. Per germline, CDR1 SEHNR and CDR2 FQNEAQ (reference sequence). The CDR3 coding sequence is TGTGCCAGCAGAATCCTAACCCACTCTGGGGCCAACGTCCTGACTTTC. Translation: CASRILTHSGANVLTF.

The chain couples TRBV5-1 to TRBJ1-1; D gene unclear. CDR1 SGHRS and CDR2 YFSETQ come from the germline V gene. The length of the CDR3 is 15 residues. Trimming removed 0 bases at V and 0 bases at J, with 9 bases between. CDR3 DNA sequence: TGCGCCAGCAGCTTGGGAGGCAGTCTGAACACTGAAGCTTTCTTT. Amino acid sequence: CASSLGGSLNTEAFF.

The chain has TRBV6-6 and TRBJ1-4; D perhaps matches TRBD1 (5 bases). The CDR3 spans 17 residues. Per the germline V gene, CDR1 is MNHNY and CDR2 is SVGAGI (reference sequence). Trimming removed 5 bases at V and 0 bases at J, with 16 bases between. The CDR3, as DNA: TGTGCCAGCAGTCTACCTGACAGCCGTGCAACTAATGAAAAACTGTTTTTT. Encoded protein: CASSLPDSRATNEKLFF.

The chain couples TRBV7-2 to TRBJ2-3, with D perhaps matching TRBD1 (7 bases). Germline CDR1 and CDR2: SGHTA and FQGNSA. This CDR3 is 11 amino acids long. V dropped 5 bases and J dropped 8 bases, with 8 bases sitting between them. CDR3 amino acids: CASSQGGTQYF. In DNA, the CDR3 is TGTGCCAGCAGCCAGGGGGGTACGCAGTATTTT.

V usage is TRBV28 and J usage is TRBJ2-5, with unresolved D. The ends were cut back, 5 bases at V and 5 bases at J, with 15 bases in the middle. Germline CDR1 MDHEN, CDR2 SYDVKM. CDR3 size: 14 residues. CDR3 in DNA: TGTGCCAGCAGTCCCTCTCGATTACGGGAGACCCAGTACTTC. Amino acids: CASSPSRLRETQYF.

This clone appeared a single time. The J gene is TRBJ1-5, the V gene TRBV4-1; the match to TRBD1 covers 10 bases. J lost 6 bases, V lost 3 bases, and 8 bases had no gene match. The CDR3 runs to 16 residues. Germline V CDR1 and CDR2: MGHRA, YSYEKL. The CDR3 bases are TGCGCCAGCAGCCAGCCGGGACAGGGGTTCGTTCAGCCCCAGCATTTT. Residues: CASSQPGQGFVQPQHF.

The V call is TRBV4-1, the J call TRBJ1-6, with 8 bases that match TRBD1. V lost 2 bases to trimming and J lost 11 bases; unmatched junction nucleotides: 8. The CDR3 is 15 amino acids. CDR1 is MGHRA, CDR2 YSYEKL, per germline. CDR3 region: CASSQFRDRRPPLHF. Written as DNA, the CDR3 is TGCGCCAGCAGCCAATTCCGGGACAGGAGGCCACCCCTCCACTTT.